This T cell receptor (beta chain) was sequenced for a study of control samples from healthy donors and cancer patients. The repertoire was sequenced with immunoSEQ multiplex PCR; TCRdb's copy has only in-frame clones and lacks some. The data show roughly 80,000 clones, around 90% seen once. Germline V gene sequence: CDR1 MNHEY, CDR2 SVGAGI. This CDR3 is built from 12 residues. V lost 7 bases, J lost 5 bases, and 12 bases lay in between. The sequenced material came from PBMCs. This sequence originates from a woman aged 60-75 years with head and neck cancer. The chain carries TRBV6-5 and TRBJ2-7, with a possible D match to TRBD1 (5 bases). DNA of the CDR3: TGTGCCAGCACGTGGGGCGGTGACGAGCAGTACTTC. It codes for CASTWGGDEQYF.